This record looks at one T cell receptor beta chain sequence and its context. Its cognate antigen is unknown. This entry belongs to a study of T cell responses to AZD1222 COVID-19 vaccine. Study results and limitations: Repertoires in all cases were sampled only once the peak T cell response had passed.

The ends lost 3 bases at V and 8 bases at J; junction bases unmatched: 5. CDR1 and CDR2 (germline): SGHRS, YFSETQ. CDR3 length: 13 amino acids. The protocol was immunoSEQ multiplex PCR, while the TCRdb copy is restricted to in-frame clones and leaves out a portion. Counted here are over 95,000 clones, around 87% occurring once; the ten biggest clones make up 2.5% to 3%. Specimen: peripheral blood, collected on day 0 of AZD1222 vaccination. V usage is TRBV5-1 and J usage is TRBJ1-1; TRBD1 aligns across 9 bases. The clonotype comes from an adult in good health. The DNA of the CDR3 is TGCGCCAGCAGCTCTTCCGGGACAGGGGAAGCTTTCTTT. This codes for CASSSSGTGEAFF.